Listed below are T cell receptor beta chains from one sample, sequenced in a study of blood T cell repertoires in COVID-19. TCRdb keeps only in-frame clones here, not all; method: immunoSEQ multiplex PCR. The sample consists of about 130,000 clones, about 76% of them appearing once. The material sequenced was peripheral blood. The receptors were sampled from an elderly man with acute or convalescent COVID-19. CDR3s include the opening cysteine and the closing phenylalanine or tryptophan. The order of the fields is D gene, J gene, V gene, clone size, CDR3 protein, CDR3 DNA. A D gene is named only where the DNA matches it firmly. Size values are once, few and many counts, or a class for expanded clones, and some rows have none.

>NA|TRBJ2-3|TRBV28|NA
CASSTDTQYF
TGTGCCAGTTCTACAGATACGCAGTATTTT
>NA|TRBJ1-5|TRBV6-6|NA
CASSYSPSNNQPQHF
TGTGCCAGCAGTTACTCGCCAAGCAACAATCAGCCCCAGCATTTT
>TRBD1|TRBJ1-1|TRBV28|NA
CASSPTRRTGGAEAFF
TGTGCCAGCAGTCCAACCAGGCGGACAGGGGGCGCCGAGGCTTTCTTT
>TRBD1|TRBJ2-1|TRBV5-1|NA
CASRSITGTGNFF
TGCGCCAGCAGATCTATTACCGGGACAGGGAATTTCTTC
>TRBD1|TRBJ2-3|TRBV9|NA
CASSARDRLSDTQYF
TGTGCCAGCAGCGCCCGGGACAGGTTGTCAGATACGCAGTATTTT
>NA|TRBJ1-2|TRBV6-2/TRBV6-3|NA
CASSYSESGQSGYTF
TGTGCCAGCAGTTACTCAGAGAGCGGACAGTCGGGCTACACCTTC
>NA|TRBJ1-2|TRBV19|NA
CASTTRYGYTF
TGTGCCAGTACCACACGTTATGGCTACACCTTC
>TRBD1|TRBJ2-2|TRBV6-5|medium-sized
CASDRGNTGELFF
TGTGCCAGTGACAGGGGGAACACCGGGGAGCTGTTTTTT
>NA|TRBJ1-1|TRBV7-2|NA
CASSPTGYTEAFF
TGTGCCAGCAGCCCCACCGGGTACACTGAAGCTTTCTTT
>TRBD1|TRBJ2-2|TRBV3-1/TRBV3-2|once
CASRRPGTGSTGELFF
TGTGCCAGCAGACGCCCCGGGACAGGGTCCACCGGGGAGCTGTTTTTT
>TRBD1|TRBJ1-1|TRBV3-1/TRBV3-2|NA
CASSFSGGPEAFF
TGTGCCAGCAGCTTTTCAGGGGGGCCCGAAGCTTTCTTT
>TRBD1|TRBJ1-3|TRBV6-1|NA
CASSEGTGGLGNTIYF
TGTGCCAGCAGTGAAGGGACAGGGGGCCTCGGAAACACCATATATTTT
>NA|TRBJ2-7|TRBV11-2|NA
CASSLMGQSYEQYF
TGTGCCAGCAGCTTAATGGGGCAGAGCTACGAGCAGTACTTC
>NA|TRBJ1-2|TRBV7-8|NA
CASSYSVGGIYGYTF
TGTGCCAGCAGCTATTCCGTCGGAGGGATTTATGGCTACACCTTC
>NA|TRBJ1-2|TRBV28|NA
CASSRRAGLEGYTF
TGTGCCAGCAGCCGGCGGGCTGGGCTTGAAGGCTACACCTTC
>TRBD1|TRBJ2-7|TRBV5-1|NA
CASSLQGVSYEQYF
TGCGCCAGCAGCTTACAGGGGGTCTCCTACGAGCAGTACTTC
>NA|TRBJ2-7|TRBV5-4|NA
CASSLVPGFEQYF
TGTGCCAGCAGCTTGGTGCCAGGCTTCGAGCAGTACTTC
>NA|TRBJ2-7|TRBV7-2|NA
CASSLDSPRQYF
TGTGCCAGCAGCCTGGACAGCCCCCGTCAGTACTTC
>TRBD2|TRBJ2-3|TRBV9|NA
CASSVASSGATDTQYF
TGTGCCAGCAGCGTAGCGTCTAGCGGGGCCACAGATACGCAGTATTTT
>NA|TRBJ1-3|TRBV18|NA
CASSPAGGGNTIYF
TGTGCCAGCTCCCCCGCGGGGGGCGGAAACACCATATATTTT
>NA|TRBJ2-7|TRBV11-2|NA
CASTLGAYSYEQYF
TGTGCCAGCACCCTTGGGGCTTACTCGTACGAGCAGTACTTC
>NA|TRBJ1-6|TRBV30|few
CAWPGWASPLHF
TGTGCCTGGCCAGGGTGGGCTTCACCCCTCCACTTT
>TRBD1|TRBJ2-7|TRBV5-1|few
CASSLGQGRTYEQYF
TGCGCCAGCAGTCTGGGACAGGGGCGAACCTACGAGCAGTACTTC
>TRBD1|TRBJ1-6|TRBV5-1|once
CASSLIDRDDSPLHF
TGCGCCAGCAGCTTGATTGACAGGGACGATTCACCCCTCCACTTT